This T cell receptor (beta chain) was identified during a study of Graves' ophthalmopathy and Graves' hyperthyroidism. Across the whole study: No treatment had been given when peripheral blood was collected at initial diagnosis. Study-level findings and limits: Ophthalmopathy was separated from stable hyperthyroidism by a 13-signature model with approximately 90% sensitivity and 65% to 82% specificity.

RNA transcripts served as template for amplifying TCR beta CDR3 sequences. Amplification began with first-round RT-PCR using HTBI primers, then second-round multiplex PCR was performed. From the multiplex PCR reads, TCRdb called clonotypes with MiXCR, one entry per CDR3 protein. The sample includes under 350,000 distinct CDR3 sequences, roughly 15% seen only once; the top ten take about 12%. The germline gives CDR1 MNHEY, CDR2 SVGAGI. The CDR3 sequence is 14 residues long. Deletions cut 0 bases from V and 7 bases from J, with 12 bases between. This clonotype was recorded at least ten times. Its antigen is undetermined. Having ophthalmopathy, the donors showed moderate-to-severe activity, CAS ≥3 and NOSPECS ≥4, with disease lasting under 3 months.

The V and J genes are TRBV6-5 and TRBJ1-1; TRBD1 might be the D (6 bases). Sequenced: peripheral blood. This clonotype was obtained from an adult man with Graves' ophthalmopathy. The CDR3: CASSYSRGGFEAFF. The CDR3 coding sequence is TGTGCCAGCAGTTACTCGAGGGGGGGTTTTGAAGCTTTCTTT.